Following are 12 T cell receptor beta chains from one sample sequenced in a study of cytomegalovirus exposure and HLA in healthy donors (dated by TCRdb to about 2017). The method behind the library was the immunoSEQ multiplex PCR assay. For the multiplex PCR, a mixture combining 60 forward primers for TCR Vbeta segments and 13 reverse primers for TCR Jbeta segments was used. TCRdb holds this immuneACCESS table with in-frame rearrangements only. Some clones are missing; in checked studies, unresolved V genes explain under half, and the rest has no known cause. For this sample there are around 140,000 clones; roughly 74% appear just once. The ten largest clones take up around 2.4% of the sample. The sequenced sample consisted of PBMCs. The receptors stem from a woman under 30 in good health and CMV-seropositive.

The J gene is TRBJ1-6, the V gene TRBV6-1; unclear D gene. Germline lookup yields CDR1 MNHNS and CDR2 SASEGT. The V end lost 4 bases, the J end lost 6 bases, and 10 bases lay between the germline ends. The length of the CDR3 is 14 residues. CDR3 DNA sequence: TGTGCCAGCAGTGTTTCCTATGGTAATTCACCCCTCCACTTT. Residues: CASSVSYGNSPLHF.

This clone showed up just a few times. The V call is TRBV7-2, the J call TRBJ2-2; 12 bases are shared with TRBD2. CDR1 is SGHTA, CDR2 FQGNSA, per germline. V was clipped by 5 bases and J by 4 bases; unmatched bases: 5. The CDR3 loop spans 16 amino acids. CDR3 nucleotides: TGTGCCAGCAGCCTGAGACTAGCGGGGGTCACCGGGGAGCTGTTTTTT. Its protein is CASSLRLAGVTGELFF.

The rearrangement uses TRBV10-3 and TRBJ1-3; D unclear. Germline V gene data show CDR1 as ENHRY and CDR2 as SYGVKD. Deletions cut 9 bases from V and 3 bases from J, with 6 bases between. The CDR3 loop spans 11 amino acids. The CDR3 bases are TGTGCCATAGGAGATGGAAACACCATATATTTT. Protein sequence: CAIGDGNTIYF.

About this clone itself: The junction and the germline gene differ at one end; a read error may be behind it. The chain is built from TRBV27 and TRBJ1-5; unclear D gene. In germline, CDR1 is MNHEY, CDR2 SMNVEV (reference sequence). The CDR3 is 14 residues long. This chain's CDR3 is CAGRPGVDNQPQHF. The DNA of the CDR3 is TGTGCCGGCAGGCCCGGTGTAGACAATCAGCCCCAGCATTTT.

The V gene is TRBV25-1, the J gene TRBJ1-1; 9 positions agree with TRBD1. Germline V gives CDR1 MGHDK, CDR2 SYGVNS. This CDR3 is built from 15 residues. Unmatched junction bases numbered 5, after V lost 6 bases and J lost 0 bases. CDR3 loop: CASRSRDRVNTEAFF. The CDR3 DNA is TGTGCCAGCAGATCCCGGGACAGGGTGAACACTGAAGCTTTCTTT.

J is TRBJ2-1 and V is TRBV19; TRBD2 might be the D (7 bases). The CDR3 contains 17 residues. Trimming cost V 0 bases and J 3 bases, with 15 bases left between them. Germline V gives CDR1 LNHDA, CDR2 SQIVND (reference sequence). In DNA, the CDR3 is TGTGCCAGTAGTATAGAGGCGGCGGGGGCCCTCTACAATGAGCAGTTCTTC. This translates into CASSIEAAGALYNEQFF.

The chain couples TRBV21-1 to TRBJ2-2; the DNA was not used to check the table's D call, TRBD1. TRBV21-1 is recorded as a pseudogene. The CDR3 has 16 amino acids. The CDR3 DNA reads as TGTGCCAGCAGCAAAGAACGACAGGGAGGAACCGGGGAGCTGTTTTTT. This gives the protein CASSKERQGGTGELFF.

This sequence joins TRBV10-3 and TRBJ2-7, with D tentatively TRBD1 (5 bases). Germline CDR1 reads ENHRY; CDR2 reads SYGVKD. V was clipped by 10 bases and J by 0 bases, with 16 bases between them. The CDR3 is made up of 14 amino acids. The CDR3 is CATQGKSPSYEQYF. CDR3 DNA: TGTGCCACGCAGGGCAAATCTCCCTCCTACGAGCAGTACTTC.

This clone was counted a few times. V gene TRBV7-6 combines with J gene TRBJ1-1; the D gene is possibly TRBD1 (5 bases). The CDR3 has 17 residues. V lost 1 base to trimming and J lost 4 bases, with 19 bases between them. Germline V gene sequence: CDR1 SGHVS, CDR2 FNYEAQ. In nucleotides, the CDR3 is TGTGCCAGCAGCTTAGGATCGGCAGGGCTCTGGCGCACTGAAGCTTTCTTT. This codes for CASSLGSAGLWRTEAFF.

The rearrangement joins TRBV12-5 to TRBJ2-1; no reliable D call. CDR1 and CDR2 (germline): LGHNT, FRNRAP. V was pared by 7 bases and J by 7 bases, with 23 bases between. The CDR3 loop spans 16 amino acids. The CDR3 spells CASANRGALYKNEQFF. The CDR3, as DNA: TGTGCTAGTGCCAACCGAGGAGCCCTCTACAAGAATGAGCAGTTCTTC.

The chain combines TRBV11-2 with TRBJ1-5; possibly TRBD1 for D (5 bases). Germline CDR1 reads SGHAT; CDR2 reads FQNNGV. The CDR3 sequence is 14 residues long. V was pared by 3 bases and J by 0 bases, with 6 bases between. The DNA for the CDR3 is TGTGCCAGCAGCTTTGACAGTAGCAATCAGCCCCAGCATTTT. It specifies CASSFDSSNQPQHF.

The table lists this clone with a few counts. CDR3 sequence reads: CASSFGRGQPQHF. The DNA for the CDR3 is TGCGCCAGCAGCTTTGGTAGGGGGCAGCCCCAGCATTTT. This chain joins TRBV5-1 and TRBJ1-5; D is possibly TRBD1 (6 bases). Germline-derived CDR1 and CDR2 are SGHRS and YFSETQ. Trimming removed 2 bases at V and 7 bases at J, with 10 bases between. The CDR3 runs to 13 residues.